One sample yielded the 11 T cell receptor beta chains listed below, sequenced in a study of cytomegalovirus exposure and HLA in healthy donors. It was with 60 Vbeta and 13 Jbeta primers that the PCR ran. The assay was immunoSEQ multiplex PCR, and TCRdb's table has in-frame clones only and misses some. The sample includes over 80,000 clones, approximately 80% of them seen just once. The sequencing sample was made of PBMCs. The receptors were sampled from a man aged 55 to 70 in good health and CMV-seropositive.

The V gene is TRBV7-2, the J gene TRBJ2-1; TRBD2 matches 10 bases. Germline V CDR1 and CDR2: SGHTA, FQGNSA. V shed 4 bases, J shed 6 bases, and the junction held 3 bases outside the gene matches. CDR3 length: 14 residues. Written as DNA, the CDR3 is TGTGCCAGCAGCTCGAGCGGGGGGGCCAATGAGCAGTTCTTC. Protein sequence: CASSSSGGANEQFF.

This chain uses TRBV10-3 with TRBJ1-6; D may be TRBD1 (5 bases). Germline V CDR1 and CDR2: ENHRY, SYGVKD. Trimming stripped 3 bases from V and 5 bases from J, with 8 bases between. The CDR3 spans 14 residues. CDR3 nucleotide sequence: TGTGCCATCAGTGAAGGCAGGGATAATTCACCCCTCCACTTT. Its protein is CAISEGRDNSPLHF.

V gene TRBV5-1 combines with J gene TRBJ2-2, with 7 bases fitting TRBD1. Germline-derived CDR1 and CDR2 are SGHRS and YFSETQ. V dropped 3 bases and J dropped 3; count of bases not matched to a gene: 5. The CDR3 is 15 amino acids. The CDR3 sequence: CASSSKGGDTGELFF. CDR3 nucleotide sequence: TGCGCCAGCAGCTCGAAAGGGGGCGACACCGGGGAGCTGTTTTTT.

To note about this clone: A far bigger clonotype differs at one base, so this is likely a read error. The V and J genes are TRBV4-3 and TRBJ1-3; 7 nucleotides agree with TRBD1. The V gene end was trimmed by 0 bases and the J gene end by 0 bases; junction bases not matched to a gene: 14. This CDR3 region has 20 residues. From germline, CDR1 is LGHNA and CDR2 YSLEER. CDR3 in amino acids: CASSQDWGTDPLFSGNTIYF. CDR3 DNA: TGCGCCAGCAGCCAAGATTGGGGGACAGACCCCCTATTCTCTGGAAACACCATATATTTT.

The chain has TRBV10-2 and TRBJ2-5; no clear D. The J call may be wrong; the DNA end is better matched by TRBJ2-7. From germline, CDR1 is WSHSY and CDR2 SAAADI. The CDR3 loop spans 14 amino acids. CDR3 loop: CASSESPSFYEQYF. Here the CDR3 DNA reads TGCGCCAGCAGTGAGTCCCCGTCGTTTTACGAGCAGTACTTC.

This clone was detected only once. This rearrangement joins TRBV2 to TRBJ2-7; D is unclear. V was trimmed by 6 bases and J by 3 bases, leaving 6 bases between them. The CDR3 is made up of 11 amino acids. The germline V gene has CDR1 SNHLY and CDR2 FYNNEI. The CDR3 loop is CASRADYEQYF. In DNA, the CDR3 is TGTGCCAGCAGGGCTGACTACGAGCAGTACTTC.

The chain couples TRBV6-1 to TRBJ2-5, with 11 nucleotides matching TRBD2. Germline loops: CDR1 MNHNS, CDR2 SASEGT. Losses at the gene ends were 7 bases for V and 1 base for J; bases not matched to a gene: 2. The CDR3 totals 14 residues. The CDR3, as DNA: TGTGCCAGCATGGGACTAGCGGTCCAAGAGACCCAGTACTTC. Residues: CASMGLAVQETQYF.

The rearrangement joins TRBV11-2 to TRBJ2-3; 8 positions match TRBD1. V dropped 3 bases and J dropped 1; count of bases not matched to a gene: 9. The CDR3 has 17 amino acids. Per the germline V gene, CDR1 is SGHAT and CDR2 is FQNNGV. CDR3 coding DNA: TGTGCCAGCAGCTTGGACAGGGTTAGAGTGGGCACAGATACGCAGTATTTT. It is translated as CASSLDRVRVGTDTQYF.

This clone was observed a handful of times. This rearrangement joins TRBV6-6 to TRBJ1-4; 7 bases are a match to TRBD1. The CDR3 length is 15 residues. The germline V gene has CDR1 MNHNY and CDR2 SVGAGI (reference sequence). Trimming cost V 4 bases and J 4 bases; bases outside gene matches: 6. This CDR3 reads CASSSTGTVNEKLFF. The CDR3, as DNA: TGTGCCAGCAGTTCGACCGGGACAGTTAATGAAAAACTGTTTTTT.

V gene TRBV13 combines with J gene TRBJ2-5; 9 positions agree with TRBD1. The J call is in doubt because the DNA end fits TRBJ2-7 better. This CDR3 has 17 residues. Germline V lookup: CDR1 PRHDT, CDR2 FYEKMQ (reference sequence). The CDR3 DNA sequence: TGTGCCAGCAGCTTAGGCCGATGGGACAGGGCCGACTACGAGCAGTACTTC. Translation: CASSLGRWDRADYEQYF.

V and J are TRBV9 and TRBJ1-3, with no clear D. Deletions cut 0 bases from V and 2 bases from J, with 9 bases between. Germline CDR1 is SGDLS and CDR2 is YYNGEE. This CDR3 has 15 residues. The CDR3 here is CASSVGATPGNTIYF. The CDR3 nucleotides are TGTGCCAGCAGCGTAGGTGCGACACCTGGAAACACCATATATTTT. Using reference TRBV9 and TRBJ1-3 for the parts outside the CDR3, the full variable domain is DSGVTQTPKHLITATGQRVTLRCSPRSGDLSVYWYQQSLDQGLQFLIQYYNGEERAKGNILERFSAQQFPDLHSELNLSSLELGDSALYFCASSVGATPGNTIYFGEGSWLTVV.